This TCR beta chain was retrieved from a study of cytomegalovirus exposure and HLA in healthy donors (dated 2017 in TCRdb). About the study as a whole: An earlier analysis of about 560 of the donors reported 276 Gb of sequence data and some 110 million unique TCR beta sequences obtained from about 180 million T cells. An early release that covered fewer than 750 HLA-typed donors contained about 300 gigabases of sequencing data and around 80 million unique TCR sequences. Of the 398 genotyped donors, about 80% fell in the genetic ancestry cluster associated with self-reported Caucasian donors. The aim of the study was to test whether cataloging public T cell receptors could identify signatures of past pathogen exposure. The study profiled the T cell repertoires of hundreds of subjects by immunosequencing and related them to cytomegalovirus serostatus. A separate validation cohort of over 95 different subjects was used in addition to the roughly 700-subject first cohort. To predict cytomegalovirus infection status, the study brought together high-throughput TCR immunosequencing, statistical association of individual TCRs with disease status, and machine learning. In a later analysis, previously published TCR beta repertoires from more than 500 donors were re-analyzed and high-resolution HLA genotyping was added so that TCR occurrence patterns could be studied. In the later analysis, no new phenotypic data were used to find candidate immune exposures; instead, reliance was placed on TCR beta sequences and their occurrence across donors. An earlier analysis of 500 to 650 of the donors applied high-throughput TCR beta sequencing to assess whether each TCR beta V gene segment acted as functional or pseudogenic. Donor age, sex, ethnicity and CMV serostatus were compiled together with the repertoire data. A later genetic analysis took genome-wide SNP genotypes for about three fifths of the roughly 670 donors and used that subset as a discovery cohort. All discovery cohort repertoires had been generated on a single sequencing platform. Both class I and class II loci were covered by HLA typing, at four-digit resolution. Typing coverage varied by locus: 629-630 donors for A, B, C, DRB1 and DQB1; approximately 500 for DQA1; 600 to 610 for DPA1; roughly 450 for DPB1. Because of strong linkage in the cohort, a handful of DR-DQ haplotypes were treated as single units for association and clustering. Among some 400 genotyped donors of the cohort, an average of about 240,000 unique TCR beta nucleotide sequences were sequenced per donor, around 20% of them non-productive. What the authors observed across the whole study: Compared with equally common non-associated chains, HLA-associated TCR beta chains in a later analysis were more clonally expanded and had lower generation probabilities. According to a later genetic analysis, donors in an Asian-associated ancestry cluster had fewer N-insertions in productive TCRs than the roughly 660-donor mean. The classifier was reported to diagnose cytomegalovirus status with high specificity and sensitivity in both the original and validation cohorts. According to a later analysis, TCR association rates differed among HLA loci, with DRB1 alleles showing the most associated TCRs and HLA-C alleles showing the fewest. The study gave a list of under 200 TCR beta chains associated with cytomegalovirus. Roughly uniform sequencing depth across donors was assumed in presence/absence analyses, although this assumption may not hold. A later analysis found that most CMV-associated TCR beta chains appeared HLA-restricted, with HLA associations seemingly driven largely by CMV exposure. The only immune exposure information available for the cohort was CMV serostatus. Most TCR sequences were observed very rarely across donors, whereas some public TCRs were present in many individuals. The authors suggested that the approach could potentially be extended to other disease states and immunological phenotypes. An earlier analysis of several hundred of the donors showed that most TCR beta V segments appeared in productive rearrangements either about 87% or about 30% of the time, which broadly matched IMGT annotations. At a false discovery rate of 0.05, a later analysis linked 15,000 to 20,000 TCR beta sequences to specific HLA alleles. A cluster of highly shared sequence variants was judged likely to be a technical artifact of the sequencing pipeline. A further reported finding was that TCR beta sequences accurately predicted the HLA-A and HLA-B alleles for most subjects in the first cohort. A later genetic analysis associated a missense DCLRE1C variant with V-gene and J-gene trimming of TCR beta chains, and an independent cohort replicated the association. Linkage disequilibrium might explain the correlated functional status among segregating V segments, but an unknown experimental factor could not be excluded. Because HLA typing was missing for some donors at each locus, association tests included only the typed subset. A few of the identified cytomegalovirus-associated TCR beta chains were confirmed in vitro to be specific for cytomegalovirus antigens. According to a later analysis, parvovirus B19, influenza, CMV and Epstein-Barr virus appeared linked to several top co-occurrence clusters. When HLA alleles, especially DR and DQ, strongly co-occurred, attributing TCR associations to individual alleles was difficult. Because counts were too low, roughly 16 rarely observed V segments, including chromosome 9 orphons, were left out of the earlier analysis of approximately 580 of the donors. This cohort had only TCR beta chains sequenced, and the lack of alpha or paired-chain data limited which features could be detected.

The library was produced with the immunoSEQ multiplex PCR assay. A mixture of 60 forward primers for TCR Vbeta segments and 13 reverse primers for TCR Jbeta segments was used in the multiplex PCR. The CDR3 region of rearranged TCR beta genes was amplified from genomic DNA by a multiplex PCR assay. The Illumina HiSeq System was used to sequence the amplified TCR beta libraries as 87-base-pair reads. As for the authors' bioinformatics: Across the roughly 670 repertoires, a later analysis counted 60 million to 90 million unique TCR beta chains, around 11 million of which were shared by at least two donors. Raw reads were error-corrected and collapsed into unique sequences by a nearest-neighbor algorithm in which closely related sequences were merged to remove PCR and sequencing errors. CDR3 sequences were aligned to IMGT reference sequences to assign V, D and J gene segments. For a sequence to be retained, at least a six-nucleotide match to both a V gene segment and a J gene segment was required. Rearrangements were called productive when the CDR3 lacked stop codons and stayed in frame with V and J; all others were non-productive. CDR3 was defined according to IMGT convention as the region running from the second conserved V-encoded cysteine to the conserved J-encoded phenylalanine. Sequences without an unambiguous match to a single V gene segment were excluded from the earlier analysis of approximately 600 of the donors. In an earlier analysis of approximately 500 of the donors, a V segment was called functional when productive rearrangements were above 56.7%, and segregating when the standard deviation between donors exceeded 5%. A statistical classification framework was built for diagnosing cytomegalovirus status from the catalog of TCR beta chain sequences. In a later analysis, V and J genes were assigned by comparing TCR nucleotide sequences against IMGT/GENE-DB human TR gene sequences. A later analysis assigned CDR3 sequences and most-parsimonious VDJ recombination scenarios with the TCRdist pipeline. In a later analysis, every TCR beta chain was defined by the combination of its CDR3 amino acid sequence and its V-gene family, and reads without a unique V-gene family were dropped. In a later analysis, around 650 highly shared, low-generation-probability nucleotide sequences were removed to address suspected cross-contamination and a sequencing artifact. In a later analysis, a clonal expansion index for each public chain was calculated from normalized within-repertoire ranks of inferred template counts. In a later analysis, generation probabilities were computed using a VDJ recombination model fitted to out-of-frame rearrangements, and the results were checked against IGoR. Hypergeometric tests were used in a later analysis to score TCR-TCR, TCR-HLA and TCR-CMV co-occurrence, with a repertoire-size bias correction applied to the TCR pairs. False discovery rates were estimated in a later analysis by permuting HLA or CMV assignments 20 times. In a later analysis, co-occurring TCRs were grouped using DBSCAN, with TCRdist sequence similarity added in when clustering inside HLA-allele-positive subsets. Repertoires with fewer than 30,000 or more than 120,000 public chains were left out of co-occurrence clustering, as were about 5 repertoires with anomalous nucleotide sharing. TCRdb took this table from immuneACCESS and kept in-frame rearrangements with V and J called. Such tables lack part of the clones; where checked against another copy, unresolved V genes explain under half of the gap, and the rest is unexplained. V and J calls and clone size are those listed in that table; D and trimming were worked out from the DNA. For this sample there are approximately 50,000 clones; less than 70% appear just once. Jointly, the top ten make up 12% of the sample.

The cohort consisted of 650 to 700 healthy bone marrow donors. All cohort members were sampled while nominally healthy, although unrecorded immune exposures were likely present. CMV serostatus was positive for around 310 and negative for about 55% of the roughly 670 cohort members, and was not recorded for this donor. Each donor provided a peripheral blood sample, and peripheral blood mononuclear cells were used for TCR beta sequencing. Genomic DNA extraction from the blood cell samples was performed with the Qiagen DNeasy Blood Extraction Kit. This clone was detected a few times. Its cognate antigen has yet to be identified. No quality values exist for individual bases; no much larger clone is one base distant. What was sequenced was PBMCs. The TCR comes from a human donor in good health.

The nucleotide sequence is TGTGCCAGCAGTTACGGCGGGACAGGGGCGGGGGAGCAGTACTTC. The resulting protein is CASSYGGTGAGEQYF. Recombination linked TRBV6-5 to TRBJ2-7; 10 bases in the middle match TRBD1. V and J are trimmed by 2 bases and 7 bases, and the gene matches miss 8 bases of the junction. Taken from cysteine to phenylalanine, the CDR3 has 15 residues. The sequence is cut down to CDR3 DNA, 45 bases in frame from base 1. The germline V gene provides CDR1 MNHEY and CDR2 SVGAGI.